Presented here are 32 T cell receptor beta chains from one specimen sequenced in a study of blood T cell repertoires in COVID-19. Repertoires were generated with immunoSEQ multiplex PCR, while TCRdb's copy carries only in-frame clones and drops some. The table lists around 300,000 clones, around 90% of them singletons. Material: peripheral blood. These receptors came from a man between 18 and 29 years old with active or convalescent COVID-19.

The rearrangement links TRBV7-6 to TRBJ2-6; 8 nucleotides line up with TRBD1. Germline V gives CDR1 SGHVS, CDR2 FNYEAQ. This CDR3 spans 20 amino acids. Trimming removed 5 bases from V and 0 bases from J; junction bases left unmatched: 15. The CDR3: CASSPKLQGARSSGANVLTF. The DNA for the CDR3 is TGTGCCAGCAGCCCTAAGCTCCAGGGGGCAAGGAGCTCTGGGGCCAACGTCCTGACTTTC.

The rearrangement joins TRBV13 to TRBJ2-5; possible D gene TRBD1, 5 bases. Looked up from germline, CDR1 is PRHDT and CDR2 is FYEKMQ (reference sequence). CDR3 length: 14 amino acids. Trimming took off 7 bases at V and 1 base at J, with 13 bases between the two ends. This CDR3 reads CASTFPRAQETQYF. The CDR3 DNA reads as TGTGCCAGCACCTTCCCCAGGGCCCAAGAGACCCAGTACTTC.

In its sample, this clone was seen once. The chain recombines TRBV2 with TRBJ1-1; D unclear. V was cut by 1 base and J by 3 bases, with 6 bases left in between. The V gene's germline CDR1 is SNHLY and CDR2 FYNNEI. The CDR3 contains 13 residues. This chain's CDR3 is CASSEDGHTEAFF. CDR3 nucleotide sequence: TGTGCCAGCAGTGAAGACGGTCACACTGAAGCTTTCTTT.

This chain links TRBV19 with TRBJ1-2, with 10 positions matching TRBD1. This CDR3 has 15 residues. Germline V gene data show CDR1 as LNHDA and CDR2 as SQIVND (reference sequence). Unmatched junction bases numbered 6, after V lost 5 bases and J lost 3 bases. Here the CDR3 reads CASSDRGPLDYGYTF. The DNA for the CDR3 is TGTGCCAGTAGTGACAGGGGGCCCCTCGACTATGGCTACACCTTC.

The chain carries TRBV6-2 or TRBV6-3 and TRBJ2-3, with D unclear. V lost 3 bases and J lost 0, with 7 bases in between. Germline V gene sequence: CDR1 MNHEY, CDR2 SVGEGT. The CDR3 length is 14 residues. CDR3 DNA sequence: TGTGCCAGCAGTTATGTGTCAAGCACAGATACGCAGTATTTT. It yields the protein CASSYVSSTDTQYF.

CDR3 region: CASRPSGTSKGEQFF. The CDR3 region has the DNA TGTGCCAGCAGGCCAAGCGGGACCTCGAAAGGTGAGCAGTTCTTC. This sequence joins TRBV3-1 (or the pseudogene TRBV3-2) and TRBJ2-1; 7 nucleotides line up with TRBD2. Trimming cost V 6 bases and J 9 bases; bases outside gene matches: 14. Germline-derived CDR1 and CDR2 are LGHDT and YNNKEL (reference sequence). This CDR3 comprises 15 residues.

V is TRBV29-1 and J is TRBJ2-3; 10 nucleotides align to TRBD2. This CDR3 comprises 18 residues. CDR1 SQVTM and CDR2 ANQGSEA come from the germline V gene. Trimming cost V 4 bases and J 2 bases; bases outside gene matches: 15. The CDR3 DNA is TGCAGCGTTGGAGGGCGTTTAGAGCGGGGGGGCGACACAGATACGCAGTATTTT. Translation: CSVGGRLERGGDTDTQYF.

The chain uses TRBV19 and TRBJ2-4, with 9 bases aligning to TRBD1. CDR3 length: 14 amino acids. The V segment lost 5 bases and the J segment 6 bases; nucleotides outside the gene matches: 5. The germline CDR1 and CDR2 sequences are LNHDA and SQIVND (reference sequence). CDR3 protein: CASSATGQGNIQYF. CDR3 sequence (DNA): TGTGCCAGTAGTGCCACGGGACAGGGAAACATTCAGTACTTC.

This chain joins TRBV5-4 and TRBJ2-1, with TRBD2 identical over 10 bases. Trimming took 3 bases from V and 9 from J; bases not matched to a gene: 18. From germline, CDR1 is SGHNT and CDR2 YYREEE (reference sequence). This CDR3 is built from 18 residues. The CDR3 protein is CASSWGQAAGLASSEQFF. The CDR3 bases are TGTGCCAGCAGCTGGGGACAGGCAGCGGGACTAGCGTCCAGTGAGCAGTTCTTC.

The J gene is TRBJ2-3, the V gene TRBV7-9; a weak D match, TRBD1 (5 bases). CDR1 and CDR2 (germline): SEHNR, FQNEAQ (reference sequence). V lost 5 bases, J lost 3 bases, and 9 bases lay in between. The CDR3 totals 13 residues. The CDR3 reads CASSNYRTDTQYF. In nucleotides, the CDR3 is TGTGCCAGCAGCAACTACAGGACAGATACGCAGTATTTT.

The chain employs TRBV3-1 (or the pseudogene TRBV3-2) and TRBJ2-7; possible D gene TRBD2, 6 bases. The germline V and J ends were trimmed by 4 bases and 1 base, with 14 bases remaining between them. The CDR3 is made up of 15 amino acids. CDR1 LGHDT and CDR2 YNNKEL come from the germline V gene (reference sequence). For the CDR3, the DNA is TGTGCCAGCAGCCCGGAGGCGGGGTATTCCTACGAGCAGTACTTC. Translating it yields CASSPEAGYSYEQYF.

CDR3 nucleotides: TGTGCCAGCAGTTTACCCAAGAACACTGAAGCTTTCTTT. Its translation: CASSLPKNTEAFF. V is TRBV12-3 or TRBV12-4 and J is TRBJ1-1; no firm D call. The CDR3 loop spans 13 amino acids. Trimming pared 2 bases from V and 1 base from J, leaving 5 bases between.

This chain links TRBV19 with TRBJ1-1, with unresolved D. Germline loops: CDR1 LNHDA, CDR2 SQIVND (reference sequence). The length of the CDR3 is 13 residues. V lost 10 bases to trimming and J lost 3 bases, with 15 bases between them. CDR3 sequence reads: CATKHGTYTEAFF. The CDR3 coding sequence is TGTGCCACCAAGCACGGTACCTACACTGAAGCTTTCTTT.

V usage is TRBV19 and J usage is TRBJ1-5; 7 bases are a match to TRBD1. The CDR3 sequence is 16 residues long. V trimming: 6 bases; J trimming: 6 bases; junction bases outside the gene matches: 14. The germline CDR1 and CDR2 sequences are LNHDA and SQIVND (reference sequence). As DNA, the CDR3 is TGTGCCAGTAGCCCAAAGACAGGGATTAAGTTTCAGCCCCAGCATTTT. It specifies CASSPKTGIKFQPQHF. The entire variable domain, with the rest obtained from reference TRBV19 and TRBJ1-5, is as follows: DGGITQSPKYLFRKEGQNVTLSCEQNLNHDAMYWYRQDPGQGLRLIYYSQIVNDFQKGDIAEGYSVSREKKESFPLTVTSAQKNPTAFYLCASSPKTGIKFQPQHFGDGTRLSIL.

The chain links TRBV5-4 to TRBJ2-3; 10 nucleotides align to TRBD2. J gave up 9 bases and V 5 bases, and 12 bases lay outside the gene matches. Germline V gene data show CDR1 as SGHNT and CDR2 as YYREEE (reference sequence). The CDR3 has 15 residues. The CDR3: CASSRTSGLTGTQYF. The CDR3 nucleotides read TGTGCCAGCAGTCGGACTAGCGGACTAACGGGGACGCAGTATTTT.

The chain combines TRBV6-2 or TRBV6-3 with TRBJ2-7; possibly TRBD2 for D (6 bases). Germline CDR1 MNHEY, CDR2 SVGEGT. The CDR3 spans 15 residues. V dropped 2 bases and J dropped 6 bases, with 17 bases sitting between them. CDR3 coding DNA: TGTGCCAGCAGTTACACCGGGAGTCCGGGCAGCGAGCAGTACTTC. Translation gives CASSYTGSPGSEQYF.

Here the CDR3 DNA reads TGTGCCAGCAGCCGTACGGGACAGAAAAACATTCAGTACTTC. It encodes CASSRTGQKNIQYF. The chain has TRBV7-9 and TRBJ2-4, with 7 nucleotides matching TRBD1. CDR3 length: 14 residues. Germline-derived CDR1 and CDR2 are SEHNR and FQNEAQ (reference sequence). With 5 bases clipped from V and 4 bases from J, the junction kept 5 bases outside the gene matches.

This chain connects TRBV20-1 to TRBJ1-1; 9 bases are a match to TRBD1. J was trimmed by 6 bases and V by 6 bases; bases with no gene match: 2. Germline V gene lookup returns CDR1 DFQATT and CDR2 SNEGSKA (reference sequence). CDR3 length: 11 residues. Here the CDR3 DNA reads TGCAGTGCAAGGACAGGGGCTGAAGCTTTCTTT. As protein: CSARTGAEAFF.

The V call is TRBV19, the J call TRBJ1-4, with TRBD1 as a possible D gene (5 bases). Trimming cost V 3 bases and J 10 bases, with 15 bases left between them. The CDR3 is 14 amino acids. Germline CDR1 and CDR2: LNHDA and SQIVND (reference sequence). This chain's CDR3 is CASSIVQGRRKLFF. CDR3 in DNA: TGTGCCAGTAGTATCGTGCAGGGCCGTCGAAAACTGTTTTTT. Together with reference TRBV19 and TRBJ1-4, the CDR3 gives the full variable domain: DGGITQSPKYLFRKEGQNVTLSCEQNLNHDAMYWYRQDPGQGLRLIYYSQIVNDFQKGDIAEGYSVSREKKESFPLTVTSAQKNPTAFYLCASSIVQGRRKLFFGSGTQLSVL.

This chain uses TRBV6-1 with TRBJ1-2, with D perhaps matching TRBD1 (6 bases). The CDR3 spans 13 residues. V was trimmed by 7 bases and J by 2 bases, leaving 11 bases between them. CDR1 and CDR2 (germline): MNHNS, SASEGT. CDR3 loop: CASTNGQNYGYTF. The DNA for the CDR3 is TGTGCCAGCACCAACGGACAGAACTATGGCTACACCTTC.

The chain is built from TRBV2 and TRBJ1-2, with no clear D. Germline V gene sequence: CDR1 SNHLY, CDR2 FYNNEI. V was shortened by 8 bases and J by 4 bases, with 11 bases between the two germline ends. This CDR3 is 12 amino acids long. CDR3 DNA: TGTGCCAGCGGGTGGGAGGGCTATGGCTACACCTTC. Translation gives CASGWEGYGYTF.

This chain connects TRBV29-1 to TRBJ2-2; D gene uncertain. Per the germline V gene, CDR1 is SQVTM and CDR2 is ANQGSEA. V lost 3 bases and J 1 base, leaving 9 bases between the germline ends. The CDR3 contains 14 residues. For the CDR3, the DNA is TGCAGCGTTGAGCCGAGAGGGAACACCGGGGAGCTGTTTTTT. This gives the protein CSVEPRGNTGELFF.

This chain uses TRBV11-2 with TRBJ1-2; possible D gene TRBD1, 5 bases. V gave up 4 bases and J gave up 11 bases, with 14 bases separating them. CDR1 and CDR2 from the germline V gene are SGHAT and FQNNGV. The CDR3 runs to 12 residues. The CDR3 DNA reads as TGTGCCAGCAGCTCCCGGGGAGGGGATTACACCTTC. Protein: CASSSRGGDYTF.

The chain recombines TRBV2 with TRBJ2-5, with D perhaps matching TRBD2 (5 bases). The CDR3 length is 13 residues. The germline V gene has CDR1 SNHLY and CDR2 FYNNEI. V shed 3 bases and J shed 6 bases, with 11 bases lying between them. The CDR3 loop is CASSEEVKKTQYF. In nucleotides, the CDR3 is TGTGCCAGCAGTGAGGAGGTGAAGAAGACCCAGTACTTC.

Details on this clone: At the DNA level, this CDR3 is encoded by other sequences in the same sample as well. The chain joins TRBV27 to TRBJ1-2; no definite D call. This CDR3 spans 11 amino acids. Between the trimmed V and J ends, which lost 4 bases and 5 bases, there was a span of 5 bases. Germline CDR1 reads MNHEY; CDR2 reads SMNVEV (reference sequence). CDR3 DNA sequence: TGTGCCAGCAGTTCCGGGTATGGCTACACCTTC. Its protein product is CASSSGYGYTF.

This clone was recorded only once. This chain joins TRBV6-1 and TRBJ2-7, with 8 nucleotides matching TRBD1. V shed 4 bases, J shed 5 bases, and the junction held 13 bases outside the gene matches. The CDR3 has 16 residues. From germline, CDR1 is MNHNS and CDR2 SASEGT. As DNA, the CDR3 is TGTGCCAGCAGTGCCCGACAGGGGCCCTCGAACAACGAGCAGTACTTC. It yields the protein CASSARQGPSNNEQYF.

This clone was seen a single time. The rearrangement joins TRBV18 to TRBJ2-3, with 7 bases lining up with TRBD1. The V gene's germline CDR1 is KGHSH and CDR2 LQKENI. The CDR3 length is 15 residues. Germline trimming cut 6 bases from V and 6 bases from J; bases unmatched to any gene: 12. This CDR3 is CASSSRQGRLDTQYF. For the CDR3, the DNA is TGTGCCAGCTCCTCCCGACAGGGTCGTTTGGATACGCAGTATTTT.

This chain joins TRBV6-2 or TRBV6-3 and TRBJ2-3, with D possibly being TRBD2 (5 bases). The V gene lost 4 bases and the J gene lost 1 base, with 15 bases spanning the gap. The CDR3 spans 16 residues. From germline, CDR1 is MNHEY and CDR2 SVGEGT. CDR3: CASSSEGGPGTDTQYF. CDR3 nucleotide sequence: TGTGCCAGCAGTTCCGAGGGCGGCCCCGGCACAGATACGCAGTATTTT.

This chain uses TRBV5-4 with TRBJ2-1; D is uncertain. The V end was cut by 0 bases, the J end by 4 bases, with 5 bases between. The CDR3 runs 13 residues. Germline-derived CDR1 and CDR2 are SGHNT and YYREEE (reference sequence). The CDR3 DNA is TGTGCCAGCAGCTTGGGAGTTTACAATGAGCAGTTCTTC. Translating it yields CASSLGVYNEQFF.

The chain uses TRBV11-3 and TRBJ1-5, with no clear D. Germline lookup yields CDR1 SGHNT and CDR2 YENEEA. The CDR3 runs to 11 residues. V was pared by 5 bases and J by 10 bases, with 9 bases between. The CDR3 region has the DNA TGTGCCAGCAGCACCCAGATTCCCCAGCATTTT. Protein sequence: CASSTQIPQHF. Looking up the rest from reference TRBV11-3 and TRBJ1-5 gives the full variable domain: EAGVVQSPRYKIIEKKQPVAFWCNPISGHNTLYWYLQNLGQGPELLIRYENEEAVDDSQLPKDRFSAERLKGVDSTLKIQPAELGDSAVYLCASSTQIPQHFGDGTRLSIL.

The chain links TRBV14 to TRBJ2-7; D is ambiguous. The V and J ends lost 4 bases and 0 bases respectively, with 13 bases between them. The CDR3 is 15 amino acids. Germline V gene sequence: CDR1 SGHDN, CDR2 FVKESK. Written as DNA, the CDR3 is TGTGCCAGCAGCCTCACCACGGAGTTCTCCTACGAGCAGTACTTC. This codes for CASSLTTEFSYEQYF.

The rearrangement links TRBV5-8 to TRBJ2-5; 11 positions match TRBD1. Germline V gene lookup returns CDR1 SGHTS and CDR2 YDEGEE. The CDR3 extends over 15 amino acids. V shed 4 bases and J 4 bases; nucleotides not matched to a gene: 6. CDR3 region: CASSPGTGGGETQYF. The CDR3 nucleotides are TGTGCCAGCAGCCCCGGGACAGGGGGGGGAGAGACCCAGTACTTC.